The 23 T cell receptor beta chains given below trace back to one sample, sequenced in a study of blood T cell repertoires in COVID-19. The repertoire was sequenced with immunoSEQ multiplex PCR; TCRdb's copy has only in-frame clones and lacks some. The sample lists roughly 90,000 clones, around 86% occurring once. Material: peripheral blood. These receptors all stem from a human donor in a cohort sampled during active COVID-19.

This clone came up once. Written as DNA, the CDR3 is TGTGCCACCCCCGTCGGTAGCGGGAGAGCGAACACCGGGGAGCTGTTTTTT. It codes for CATPVGSGRANTGELFF. This sequence joins TRBV24-1 and TRBJ2-2; 9 bases are a match to TRBD2. The CDR3 spans 17 residues. The germline V gene encodes CDR1 KGHDR and CDR2 SFDVKD. Unmatched junction bases numbered 10, after V lost 9 bases and J lost 0 bases.

This clone came up once. The rearrangement joins TRBV3-1 (or the pseudogene TRBV3-2) to TRBJ1-2; no firm D call. V shed 3 bases and J shed 0 bases, with 11 bases lying between them. This CDR3 comprises 15 residues. The germline gives CDR1 LGHDT, CDR2 YNNKEL (reference sequence). The DNA of the CDR3 is TGTGCCAGCAGCCATGGACGGGGAGCTAACTATGGCTACACCTTC. Residues: CASSHGRGANYGYTF.

The J gene is TRBJ2-5, the V gene TRBV30; D may be TRBD2 (5 bases). The germline V and J ends were trimmed by 2 bases and 5 bases, with 9 bases remaining between them. This CDR3 is built from 12 residues. Germline CDR1 reads GTSNPN; CDR2 reads SVGIG (reference sequence). CDR3 residues: CAWSLLDETQYF. CDR3 in DNA: TGTGCCTGGAGTCTACTAGATGAGACCCAGTACTTC.

The chain has TRBV29-1 and TRBJ2-3; 9 bases are a match to TRBD2. The CDR3 covers 14 residues. Losses at the gene ends were 4 bases for V and 0 bases for J; bases not matched to a gene: 2. Germline lookup yields CDR1 SQVTM and CDR2 ANQGSEA. The CDR3 loop reads CSVASGISTDTQYF. The CDR3 DNA is TGCAGCGTTGCTAGCGGGATTAGCACAGATACGCAGTATTTT.

Only a few counts were recorded for this clone. V and J are TRBV9 and TRBJ2-7; 15 bases match TRBD2. The CDR3 has 16 amino acids. Germline CDR1 and CDR2: SGDLS and YYNGEE. The ends lost 0 bases at V and 6 bases at J; junction bases unmatched: 4. CDR3 sequence (DNA): TGTGCCAGCAGCGTAGAAGGACTAGCGGGAGGGAGCGAGCAGTACTTC. Its translation: CASSVEGLAGGSEQYF.

The chain employs TRBV27 and TRBJ1-5; D is ambiguous. CDR3 length: 14 amino acids. Germline CDR1 reads MNHEY; CDR2 reads SMNVEV (reference sequence). The germline V and J ends were trimmed by 1 base and 6 bases, with 10 bases remaining between them. Here the CDR3 DNA reads TGTGCCAGCAGTTTATACTCCGGGATTCAGCCCCAGCATTTT. Amino acids: CASSLYSGIQPQHF.

CDR3 DNA sequence: TGTGCCAGCAGCCAAGATGGTCCAGGGGGTGGCTATGGCTACACCTTC. As protein: CASSQDGPGGGYGYTF. The rearrangement links TRBV3-1 (or the pseudogene TRBV3-2) to TRBJ1-2; 7 bases are shared with TRBD1. This CDR3 region has 16 residues. V lost 0 bases, J lost 4 bases, and 8 bases stayed unmatched. Germline V gene data show CDR1 as LGHDT and CDR2 as YNNKEL (reference sequence).

This clone was observed a single time. The chain carries TRBV6-5 and TRBJ1-4; D uncertain. This CDR3 has 16 amino acids. The germline V gene has CDR1 MNHEY and CDR2 SVGAGI. Trimming left V 2 bases short and J 0 bases short, with 10 bases between. The chain's CDR3 is CASSYQSTSTNEKLFF. The CDR3 DNA sequence: TGTGCCAGCAGTTACCAATCGACATCAACTAATGAAAAACTGTTTTTT.

The chain uses TRBV7-9 and TRBJ2-5; D perhaps matches TRBD1 (6 bases). Germline values: CDR1 SEHNR, CDR2 FQNEAQ (reference sequence). V was pared by 3 bases and J by 0 bases, with 11 bases between. The CDR3 is 15 amino acids. The CDR3 region is CASSFQDSYQETQYF. The CDR3 nucleotides read TGTGCCAGCAGCTTCCAGGACAGCTACCAAGAGACCCAGTACTTC.

The rearrangement links TRBV10-3 to TRBJ2-5; TRBD1 might be the D (6 bases). Trimming took off 9 bases at V and 3 bases at J, with 17 bases between the two ends. The CDR3 runs 14 residues. Germline-derived CDR1 and CDR2 are ENHRY and SYGVKD. CDR3 DNA sequence: TGTGCCATTCGCCGGGACAACGTAGAAGAGACCCAGTACTTC. As protein: CAIRRDNVEETQYF.

The genes are TRBV5-4 and TRBJ1-2, with D possibly TRBD1 on 6 matching bases. Germline V gene sequence: CDR1 SGHNT, CDR2 YYREEE (reference sequence). The CDR3 is 14 amino acids. Trimming took 4 bases from V and 1 from J, leaving 11 bases between them. The chain's CDR3 is CASSPDRFNYGYTF. The CDR3 DNA reads as TGTGCCAGCAGCCCGGACAGATTTAACTATGGCTACACCTTC.

The V call is TRBV15, the J call TRBJ2-3; D is perhaps TRBD2 (5 bases). Trimming shortened V by 1 base and J by 4 bases, and 6 bases separated the two germline ends. Germline V gene data show CDR1 as LNHNV and CDR2 as YYDKDF (reference sequence). The CDR3 is 13 residues long. The chain's CDR3 is CATSRVGADTQYF. DNA for the CDR3: TGTGCCACCAGCAGAGTCGGGGCAGATACGCAGTATTTT. Full variable domain (outside the CDR3, taken from reference TRBV15 and TRBJ2-3): DAMVIQNPRYQVTQFGKPVTLSCSQTLNHNVMYWYQQKSSQAPKLLFHYYDKDFNNEADTPDNFQSRRPNTSFCFLDIRSPGLGDTAMYLCATSRVGADTQYFGPGTRLTVL.

The J gene is TRBJ1-4, the V gene TRBV29-1, with D perhaps matching TRBD1 (6 bases). V was pared by 5 bases and J by 3 bases, with 13 bases between. The CDR3 covers 14 residues. CDR1 and CDR2 from the germline V gene are SQVTM and ANQGSEA. Here the CDR3 DNA reads TGCAGCGTTCAGGGCAGGGGTTCTAATGAAAAACTGTTTTTT. It translates to CSVQGRGSNEKLFF. The full variable domain, in which reference TRBV29-1 and TRBJ1-4 provide the parts outside the CDR3, is SAVISQKPSRDICQRGTSLTIQCQVDSQVTMMFWYRQQPGQSLTLIATANQGSEATYESGFVIDKFPISRPNLTFSTLTVSNMSPEDSSIYLCSVQGRGSNEKLFFGSGTQLSVL.

V is TRBV19 and J is TRBJ2-1; no reliable D call. The germline V gene has CDR1 LNHDA and CDR2 SQIVND (reference sequence). V gave up 11 bases and J gave up 0 bases, with 17 bases separating them. The CDR3 is 15 residues long. The CDR3 spells CASKSTSNSYNEQFF. The CDR3 DNA follows: TGTGCCTCCAAGTCGACTTCCAACTCCTACAATGAGCAGTTCTTC.

The chain employs TRBV6-6 and TRBJ1-1; D is unresolved. Germline V gene data show CDR1 as MNHNY and CDR2 as SVGAGI (reference sequence). The V gene lost 6 bases and the J gene lost 1 base, with 9 bases spanning the gap. This CDR3 is built from 13 residues. CDR3 region: CASSFEENTEAFF. In nucleotides, the CDR3 is TGTGCCAGCAGCTTTGAGGAGAACACTGAAGCTTTCTTT.

The V gene is TRBV9, the J gene TRBJ2-3; D gene ambiguous. This CDR3 is 13 amino acids long. Trimming removed 0 bases from V and 4 bases from J, with 6 bases in between. The V gene's germline CDR1 is SGDLS and CDR2 YYNGEE. The CDR3 spells CASSVVPPDTQYF. DNA of the CDR3: TGTGCCAGCAGCGTAGTTCCTCCAGATACGCAGTATTTT.

The chain links TRBV2 to TRBJ2-1; 12 bases line up with TRBD2. The V and J ends lost 3 bases and 9 bases, in that order; junction bases with no gene match: 12. This CDR3 is built from 17 residues. CDR1 and CDR2 from the germline V gene are SNHLY and FYNNEI. The CDR3 sequence is CASSESEGASGRAEQFF. In nucleotides, the CDR3 is TGTGCCAGCAGTGAGTCGGAGGGGGCTAGCGGGAGGGCTGAGCAGTTCTTC.

The chain uses TRBV24-1 and TRBJ2-7; D is ambiguous. This CDR3 comprises 11 residues. CDR1 and CDR2 (germline): KGHDR, SFDVKD. V was pared by 4 bases and J by 3 bases, with 3 bases between. The CDR3 here is CATSEYYEQYF. CDR3 in DNA: TGTGCCACCAGTGAATACTACGAGCAGTACTTC.

The J gene is TRBJ2-1, the V gene TRBV7-2; 12 bases are a match to TRBD2. In germline, CDR1 is SGHTA, CDR2 FQGNSA. J was trimmed by 7 bases and V by 1 base; bases with no gene match: 2. The CDR3 contains 15 residues. CDR3 amino acids: CASSLVLAGGNEQFF. DNA of the CDR3: TGTGCCAGCAGCTTAGTGCTAGCGGGAGGGAATGAGCAGTTCTTC.

This clone came up a few times. The chain couples TRBV30 to TRBJ2-7; the D gene is possibly TRBD1 (6 bases). Trimming took off 1 base at V and 0 bases at J, with 10 bases between the two ends. The germline V gene has CDR1 GTSNPN and CDR2 SVGIG (reference sequence). The CDR3 is 14 residues long. The CDR3 sequence: CAWSGQVNSYEQYF. The CDR3 DNA follows: TGTGCCTGGAGTGGACAGGTTAACTCCTACGAGCAGTACTTC. Based on the CDR3 plus reference TRBV30 and TRBJ2-7, the full variable domain is SQTIHQWPATLVQPVGSPLSLECTVEGTSNPNLYWYRQAAGRGLQLLFYSVGIGQISSEVPQNLSASRPQDRQFILSSKKLLLSDSGFYLCAWSGQVNSYEQYFGPGTRLTVT.

CDR3 sequence (DNA): TGTGCCAGCAGGGGAGGATCCTCTTATAGCAATCAGCCCCAGCATTTT. It translates to CASRGGSSYSNQPQHF. The V call is TRBV2, the J call TRBJ1-5, with D unresolved. The germline CDR1 and CDR2 sequences are SNHLY and FYNNEI. With 6 bases removed from V and 0 bases from J, the gap between germline ends came to 15 bases. This CDR3 comprises 16 residues.

The chain links TRBV19 to TRBJ2-7; TRBD1 is a possible D gene (6 bases). Trimming removed 0 bases from V and 4 bases from J, with 7 bases in between. Germline CDR1 reads LNHDA; CDR2 reads SQIVND (reference sequence). CDR3 size: 13 residues. The CDR3 here is CASSIDQGYEQYF. CDR3 sequence (DNA): TGTGCCAGTAGTATAGACCAGGGGTACGAGCAGTACTTC.

The chain combines TRBV7-8 with TRBJ1-3; D unclear. CDR1 and CDR2 (germline): SGHVS, FQNEAQ. The length of the CDR3 is 14 residues. Trimming left V 4 bases short and J 4 bases short, with 11 bases between. The CDR3 bases are TGTGCCAGCAGCTCCCGGACTCGCGGAAACACCATATATTTT. Protein sequence: CASSSRTRGNTIYF.